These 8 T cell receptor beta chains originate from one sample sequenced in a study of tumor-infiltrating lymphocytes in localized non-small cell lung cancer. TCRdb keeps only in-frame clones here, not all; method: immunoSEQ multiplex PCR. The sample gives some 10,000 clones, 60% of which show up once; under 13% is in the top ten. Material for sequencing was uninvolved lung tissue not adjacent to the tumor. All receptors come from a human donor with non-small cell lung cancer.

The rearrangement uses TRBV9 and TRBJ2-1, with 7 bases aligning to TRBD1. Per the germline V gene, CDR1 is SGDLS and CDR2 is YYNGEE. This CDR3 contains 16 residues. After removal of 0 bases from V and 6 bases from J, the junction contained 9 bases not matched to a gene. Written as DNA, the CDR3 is TGTGCCAGCAGCGTAGGAAGGGGGCCCCCACTCAATGAGCAGTTCTTC. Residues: CASSVGRGPPLNEQFF.

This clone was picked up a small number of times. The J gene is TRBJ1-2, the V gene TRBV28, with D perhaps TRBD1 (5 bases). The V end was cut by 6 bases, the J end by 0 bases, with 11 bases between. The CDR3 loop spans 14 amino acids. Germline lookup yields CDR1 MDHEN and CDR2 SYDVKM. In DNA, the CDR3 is TGTGCCAGCAGGCAGGGCCCTCCTAACTATGGCTACACCTTC. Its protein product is CASRQGPPNYGYTF.

CDR3 protein: CASIIGSSGANVLTF. In DNA, the CDR3 is TGTGCCAGCATCATAGGGAGCTCTGGGGCCAACGTCCTGACTTTC. This chain joins TRBV6-1 and TRBJ2-6; perhaps TRBD2 as D (5 bases). This CDR3 region has 15 residues. Deletions cut 7 bases from V and 0 bases from J, with 10 bases between. Germline CDR1 is MNHNS and CDR2 is SASEGT.

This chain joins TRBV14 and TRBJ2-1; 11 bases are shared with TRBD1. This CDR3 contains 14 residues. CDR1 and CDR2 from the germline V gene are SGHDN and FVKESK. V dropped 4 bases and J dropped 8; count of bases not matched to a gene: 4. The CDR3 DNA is TGTGCCAGCAGCCCGGACAGGGGGCGGGATGAGCAGTTCTTC. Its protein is CASSPDRGRDEQFF.

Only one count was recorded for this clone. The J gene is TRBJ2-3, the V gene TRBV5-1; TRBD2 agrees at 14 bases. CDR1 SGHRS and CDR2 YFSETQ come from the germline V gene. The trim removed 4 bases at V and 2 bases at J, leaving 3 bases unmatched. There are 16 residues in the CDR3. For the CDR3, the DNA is TGCGCCAGCAGCAGGGGACTAGCGGGGGTCACAGATACGCAGTATTTT. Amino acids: CASSRGLAGVTDTQYF.

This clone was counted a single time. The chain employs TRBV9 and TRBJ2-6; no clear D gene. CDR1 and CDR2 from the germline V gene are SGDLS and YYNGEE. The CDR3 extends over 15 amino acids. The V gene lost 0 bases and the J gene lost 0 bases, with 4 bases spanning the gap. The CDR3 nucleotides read TGTGCCAGCAGCGTAGGCCTCTCTGGGGCCAACGTCCTGACTTTC. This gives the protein CASSVGLSGANVLTF.

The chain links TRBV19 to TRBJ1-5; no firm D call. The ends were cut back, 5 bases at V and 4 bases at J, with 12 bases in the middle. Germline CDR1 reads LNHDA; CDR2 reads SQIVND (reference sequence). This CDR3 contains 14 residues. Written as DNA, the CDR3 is TGTGCCAGTAGTGCCCTTGTCAGGAATCAGCCCCAGCATTTT. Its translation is CASSALVRNQPQHF.

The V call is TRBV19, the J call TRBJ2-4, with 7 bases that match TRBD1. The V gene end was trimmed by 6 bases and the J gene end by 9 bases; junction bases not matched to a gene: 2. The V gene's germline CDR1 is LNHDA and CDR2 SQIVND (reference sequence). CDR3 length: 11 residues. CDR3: CASRDRTIQYF. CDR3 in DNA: TGTGCCAGTAGGGACAGGACCATTCAGTACTTC.